This T cell receptor beta chain was documented in a study of human T cells and chemical hapten exposure. Attachment of unique molecular identifiers to individual cDNA molecules was performed in the library. TCRdb re-derived calls from the RACE reads in MiXCR, one entry per CDR3 protein. The table has some 400,000 distinct CDR3 sequences, 4% to 6% seen once. Germline V gene lookup returns CDR1 KGHSH and CDR2 LQKENI. This CDR3 region has 16 residues. V was pared by 0 bases and J by 6 bases, with 5 bases of the junction left unmatched. Sample time point: pre-sensitization, week 0. Stated treatment: therapeutic diphenylcyclopropenone sensitization with weekly scalp DPC.

Sequenced here: whole blood, sampled in connection with sensitization to the hapten diphenylcyclopropenone (DPC). The clonotype comes from a woman aged 45-59 years with alopecia areata. Some clones in this sample may be carry-over from other donors' samples. The chain employs TRBV18 and TRBJ2-1, with 10 bases matching TRBD2. The DNA of the CDR3 is TGTGCCAGCTCACCACCGAAAAGCGGGAGGGCCAATGAGCAGTTCTTC. As protein: CASSPPKSGRANEQFF.